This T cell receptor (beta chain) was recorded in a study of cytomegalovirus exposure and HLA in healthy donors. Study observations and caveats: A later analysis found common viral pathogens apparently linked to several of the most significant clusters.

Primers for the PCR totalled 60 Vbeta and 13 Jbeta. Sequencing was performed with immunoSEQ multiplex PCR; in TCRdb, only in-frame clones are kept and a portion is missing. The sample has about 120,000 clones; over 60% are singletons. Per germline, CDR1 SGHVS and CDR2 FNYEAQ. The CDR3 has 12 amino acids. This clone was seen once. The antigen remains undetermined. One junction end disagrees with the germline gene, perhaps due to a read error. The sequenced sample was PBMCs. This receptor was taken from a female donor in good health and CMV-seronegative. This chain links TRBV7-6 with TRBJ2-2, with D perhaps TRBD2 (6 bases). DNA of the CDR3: TGTGCCAGCAGCCAAAGTGGCGGGGAGCCGTTTTTT. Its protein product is CASSQSGGEPFF. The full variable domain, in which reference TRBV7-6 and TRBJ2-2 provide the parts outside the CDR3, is GAGVSQSPRYKVTKRGQDVALRCDPISGHVSLYWYRQALGQGPEFLTYFNYEAQQDKSGLPNDRFSAERPEGSISTLTIQRTEQRDSAMYRCASSQSGGEPFFGEGSRLTVL.